This TCR beta chain was obtained from a study of neurological immune-mediated disorders. The CDR3 sequence is 16 residues long. In germline, CDR1 is SGHVS, CDR2 FQNEAQ. V gave up 4 bases and J gave up 0 bases, with 14 bases separating them. This clonotype has a count of ten or more. In TCRdb, the 5' RACE reads were re-called with MiXCR into one record per CDR3 protein. Of 30,000 to 35,000 distinct CDR3 sequences in the sample, under 25% were seen once. The receptor was isolated from a man aged 50-59 years with HTLV-1-associated myelopathy (HAM/TSP). The sequenced material came from CD4+ T cells from blood. The chain uses TRBV7-8 and TRBJ2-3; D tentatively fits TRBD1 or TRBD2 (6 bases each). The DNA for the CDR3 is TGTGCCAGCAGCTCAGGCTGGGGGGCAAGCACAGATACGCAGTATTTT. As protein: CASSSGWGASTDTQYF.